A single sample is the source of the 28 T cell receptor beta chains below, sequenced in a study of OX40 agonist ivuxolimab in advanced cancers. Libraries were prepared by immunoSEQ multiplex PCR; TCRdb keeps only in-frame clonotypes and omits some of them. The sample includes 30,000 to 45,000 clones, 79% seen only once; the top ten take around 10%. This specimen consisted of CD4+ or CD8+ T cells sorted from blood, obtained in a trial of the OX40 agonist ivuxolimab. The receptor source for this set is an adult with an advanced solid tumor such as melanoma, head and neck, liver or kidney cancer.

This chain uses TRBV7-9 with TRBJ1-4; 8 nucleotides match TRBD1. The junction had 5 bases not matched to a gene; V was cut back by 5 bases and J by 6 bases. Per the germline V gene, CDR1 is SEHNR and CDR2 is FQNEAQ (reference sequence). The length of the CDR3 is 14 residues. DNA for the CDR3: TGTGCCAGCAGCAACAGGGGGTCTTATGAAAAACTGTTTTTT. Translating gives CASSNRGSYEKLFF.

The J gene is TRBJ1-1, the V gene TRBV18; D remains unclear. Germline V gene sequence: CDR1 KGHSH, CDR2 LQKENI. The CDR3 loop spans 13 amino acids. The germline V and J ends were trimmed by 4 bases and 1 base, with 7 bases remaining between them. The CDR3 bases are TGTGCCAGCTCACAGGACTGGAACACTGAAGCTTTCTTT. Protein product: CASSQDWNTEAFF.

V and J are TRBV27 and TRBJ2-7; 11 nucleotides match TRBD1. Trimming removed 5 bases from V and 4 bases from J; junction bases left unmatched: 7. The CDR3 runs 15 residues. Germline loops: CDR1 MNHEY, CDR2 SMNVEV (reference sequence). The CDR3 sequence: CASSRGQGGIYEQYF. The CDR3 coding sequence is TGTGCCAGCAGTCGGGGACAGGGGGGTATTTACGAGCAGTACTTC.

This chain uses TRBV19 with TRBJ1-2; weak D call: TRBD1 (5 bases). This CDR3 comprises 15 residues. CDR1 LNHDA and CDR2 SQIVND come from the germline V gene (reference sequence). Trimming left V 7 bases short and J 4 bases short, with 19 bases between. CDR3 sequence: CASKERPRDGYGYTF. The CDR3 DNA is TGTGCCAGTAAAGAGAGACCTAGGGACGGCTATGGCTACACCTTC.

The rearrangement links TRBV5-4 to TRBJ2-7; a weak D match, TRBD2 (5 bases). V gave up 4 bases and J gave up 6 bases, with 17 bases separating them. This CDR3 spans 14 amino acids. Germline V lookup: CDR1 SGHNT, CDR2 YYREEE (reference sequence). The CDR3 DNA reads as TGTGCCAGCAGCCAAGATGGAATCGGGGTCGAGCAGTACTTC. It is translated as CASSQDGIGVEQYF.

This clone was seen only a few times. This chain uses TRBV7-2 with TRBJ1-5; D is uncertain. Trimming left V 6 bases short and J 7 bases short, with 19 bases between. CDR3 length equals 15 residues. The germline CDR1 and CDR2 sequences are SGHTA and FQGNSA. The chain's CDR3 is CASRIAPADPQPQHF. Here the CDR3 DNA reads TGTGCCAGCAGAATAGCCCCGGCAGACCCCCAGCCCCAGCATTTT.

This rearrangement joins TRBV6-1 to TRBJ2-7; D not certain. This CDR3 region has 15 residues. Trimming shortened V by 3 bases and J by 5 bases, and 17 bases separated the two germline ends. Germline V gene data show CDR1 as MNHNS and CDR2 as SASEGT. The CDR3 here is CASSDMADTGDEQYF. The CDR3 bases are TGTGCCAGCAGTGATATGGCAGATACTGGGGACGAGCAGTACTTC.

The J gene is TRBJ1-1, the V gene TRBV10-2, with 9 bases lining up with TRBD1. Looked up from germline, CDR1 is WSHSY and CDR2 is SAAADI. The CDR3 runs 15 residues. Unmatched junction bases numbered 7, after V lost 7 bases and J lost 1 base. As DNA, the CDR3 is TGCGCCAGCAACCCTACAGGGGGCGAGAACACTGAAGCTTTCTTT. Its translation: CASNPTGGENTEAFF.

This chain links TRBV10-3 with TRBJ2-2, with 7 bases matching TRBD1. The ends lost 7 bases at V and 0 bases at J; junction bases unmatched: 5. This CDR3 spans 15 amino acids. CDR1 ENHRY and CDR2 SYGVKD come from the germline V gene. The CDR3 loop is CAINRQGSNTGELFF. The DNA of the CDR3 is TGTGCCATCAATCGACAGGGATCGAACACCGGGGAGCTGTTTTTT.

The V call is TRBV10-3, the J call TRBJ2-3; 11 nucleotides match TRBD2. Germline lookup yields CDR1 ENHRY and CDR2 SYGVKD. V shed 3 bases and J 0 bases; nucleotides not matched to a gene: 2. The CDR3 spans 16 residues. CDR3 sequence (DNA): TGTGCCATCAGTGAACTAGCGGGGGTTAGCACAGATACGCAGTATTTT. As protein: CAISELAGVSTDTQYF.

The chain links TRBV5-4 to TRBJ2-3, with 11 positions matching TRBD2. Germline V gives CDR1 SGHNT, CDR2 YYREEE (reference sequence). Trimming cost V 4 bases and J 5 bases; bases outside gene matches: 9. The CDR3 has 16 amino acids. The CDR3 reads CASSPPTSGGGDTQYF. The CDR3 coding sequence is TGTGCCAGCAGCCCTCCTACTAGCGGGGGCGGAGATACGCAGTATTTT. Using reference TRBV5-4 and TRBJ2-3 for the parts outside the CDR3, the full variable domain is ETGVTQSPTHLIKTRGQQVTLRCSSQSGHNTVSWYQQALGQGPQFIFQYYREEENGRGNFPPRFSGLQFPNYSSELNVNALELDDSALYLCASSPPTSGGGDTQYFGPGTRLTVL.

This clone was picked up one time. The rearrangement links TRBV28 to TRBJ1-1; TRBD1 might be the D (6 bases). Germline values: CDR1 MDHEN, CDR2 SYDVKM. The V end lost 4 bases, the J end lost 8 bases, and 14 bases lay between the germline ends. This CDR3 comprises 13 residues. CDR3 nucleotides: TGTGCCAGCAGTTCGACCTACAGGGTCGAAGCTTTCTTT. Protein product: CASSSTYRVEAFF.

This rearrangement joins TRBV28 to TRBJ2-7; D is uncertain. The CDR3 has 15 amino acids. Between the trimmed V and J ends, which lost 7 bases and 0 bases, there was a span of 16 bases. The germline CDR1 and CDR2 sequences are MDHEN and SYDVKM. The CDR3 coding sequence is TGTGCCAGCACTCAACTTACTCCAAGCTCCTACGAGCAGTACTTC. Translating it yields CASTQLTPSSYEQYF.

The chain links TRBV7-9 to TRBJ2-5, with D maybe TRBD2 (5 bases). The J call may be in error: the DNA end matches TRBJ2-7 better. The CDR3 is made up of 12 amino acids. The germline V gene has CDR1 SEHNR and CDR2 FQNEAQ (reference sequence). The CDR3 DNA sequence: TGTGCCAGCAGTGGGGAGATCCCCGAGCAGTACTTC. Translated: CASSGEIPEQYF.

The J gene is TRBJ1-1, the V gene TRBV6-6; 7 bases fit TRBD1. CDR1 and CDR2 (germline): MNHNY, SVGAGI (reference sequence). This CDR3 region has 15 residues. The ends lost 6 bases at V and 5 bases at J; junction bases unmatched: 12. For the CDR3, the DNA is TGTGCCAGCAGACCACAGGGGATAGTAGAAACTGAAGCTTTCTTT. Residues: CASRPQGIVETEAFF.

The CDR3 here is CASSMGRERGEAFF. For the CDR3, the DNA is TGTGCCAGTAGTATGGGCAGGGAAAGGGGTGAAGCTTTCTTT. V gene TRBV19 combines with J gene TRBJ1-1; tentative D call: TRBD1 (5 bases). Germline CDR1 is LNHDA and CDR2 is SQIVND (reference sequence). The CDR3 runs to 14 residues. Trimming removed 3 bases at V and 7 bases at J, with 15 bases between.

The table lists this clone with a count of one. The V gene is TRBV19, the J gene TRBJ2-2; D gene unclear. The CDR3 runs to 13 residues. CDR1 and CDR2 (germline): LNHDA, SQIVND (reference sequence). Trimming left V 1 base short and J 6 bases short, with 6 bases between. CDR3 bases: TGTGCCAGTAGTATAGTGGCGTCCGGGGAGCTGTTTTTT. It specifies CASSIVASGELFF.

The chain joins TRBV7-2 to TRBJ1-5; 10 bases match TRBD1. Germline loops: CDR1 SGHTA, CDR2 FQGNSA. With 5 bases clipped from V and 6 bases from J, the junction kept 4 bases outside the gene matches. The CDR3 totals 14 residues. CDR3 protein: CASSVDRGRQPQHF. CDR3 in DNA: TGTGCCAGCAGCGTAGACAGGGGGCGTCAGCCCCAGCATTTT.

The chain employs TRBV13 and TRBJ2-2, with 9 bases that match TRBD2. There are 19 residues in the CDR3. J lost 0 bases, V lost 4 bases, and 12 bases had no gene match. CDR1 is PRHDT and CDR2 is FYEKMQ in the germline V gene (reference sequence). CDR3 in amino acids: CASSYIGAGGRSNTGELFF. The CDR3 DNA sequence: TGTGCCAGCAGCTATATAGGAGCGGGGGGACGCTCGAACACCGGGGAGCTGTTTTTT.

This chain connects TRBV7-9 to TRBJ1-1; TRBD1 matches 8 bases. This CDR3 comprises 16 residues. The V segment lost 5 bases and the J segment 1 base; nucleotides outside the gene matches: 9. Germline assignment: CDR1 SEHNR and CDR2 FQNEAQ (reference sequence). The CDR3 sequence is CASSPNPGQENTEAFF. The CDR3 DNA reads TGTGCCAGCAGCCCTAACCCGGGACAGGAGAACACTGAAGCTTTCTTT.

This sequence joins TRBV19 and TRBJ2-7, with 7 bases fitting TRBD1. From germline, CDR1 is LNHDA and CDR2 SQIVND (reference sequence). The CDR3 length is 16 residues. V lost 1 base and J lost 3; bases outside the gene matches: 9. CDR3 nucleotide sequence: TGTGCCAGTAGTATAGCCGGGGACAGTACCCACTACGAGCAGTACTTC. This codes for CASSIAGDSTHYEQYF.

The rearrangement uses TRBV27 and TRBJ2-5; 7 nucleotides line up with TRBD2. Trimming took 7 bases from V and 7 from J; bases not matched to a gene: 3. In germline, CDR1 is MNHEY, CDR2 SMNVEV (reference sequence). This CDR3 contains 11 residues. CDR3 amino acids: CASTSGPTQYF. The CDR3 DNA is TGTGCCAGCACTAGCGGCCCGACCCAGTACTTC.

This clone was found a few times. The rearrangement uses TRBV28 and TRBJ1-6; weak D call: TRBD1 (5 bases). There are 13 residues in the CDR3. Trimming took off 5 bases at V and 14 bases at J, with 16 bases between the two ends. Germline-derived CDR1 and CDR2 are MDHEN and SYDVKM. CDR3 in amino acids: CASSLQFGGTLHF. Written as DNA, the CDR3 is TGTGCCAGCAGTCTTCAATTCGGGGGGACCCTCCACTTT.

The V call is TRBV6-1, the J call TRBJ1-4, with 7 nucleotides matching TRBD1. Per the germline V gene, CDR1 is MNHNS and CDR2 is SASEGT. The length of the CDR3 is 15 residues. The ends lost 5 bases at V and 4 bases at J; junction bases unmatched: 7. CDR3 residues: CASSFPDRINEKLFF. The DNA of the CDR3 is TGTGCCAGCAGTTTCCCGGACAGGATTAATGAAAAACTGTTTTTT.

This chain joins TRBV11-3 and TRBJ2-7, with a tentative D call TRBD2 (7 bases). Between the trimmed V and J ends, which lost 1 base and 5 bases, there was a span of 9 bases. Germline V gene data show CDR1 as SGHNT and CDR2 as YENEEA. The CDR3 contains 13 residues. The CDR3 sequence: CASSLAGGHEQYF. As DNA, the CDR3 is TGTGCCAGCAGCTTAGCGGGGGGCCACGAGCAGTACTTC.

The chain uses TRBV5-1 and TRBJ2-5, with TRBD2 matching over 10 bases. V gave up 1 base and J gave up 5 bases; unmatched junction bases: 8. Germline loops: CDR1 SGHRS, CDR2 YFSETQ. This CDR3 has 16 residues. CDR3 sequence (DNA): TGCGCCAGCAGCTTGCTCTGGGGTAGCGGGGGGGAGACCCAGTACTTC. This codes for CASSLLWGSGGETQYF.

V is TRBV5-4 and J is TRBJ2-1, with unresolved D. This CDR3 comprises 13 residues. Germline V gives CDR1 SGHNT, CDR2 YYREEE (reference sequence). Between the trimmed V and J ends, which lost 4 bases and 14 bases, there was a span of 19 bases. The CDR3 loop reads CASSPEYSNKEFF. The CDR3 bases are TGTGCCAGCAGCCCAGAATACAGCAATAAAGAGTTCTTC.

V and J are TRBV5-6 and TRBJ1-5, with 8 positions matching TRBD1. The CDR3 contains 15 residues. Germline V CDR1 and CDR2: SGHDT, YYEEEE. V lost 4 bases and J lost 6; bases outside the gene matches: 9. The CDR3 bases are TGTGCCAGCAGCCCATATGGACAGGGAGGTCAGCCCCAGCATTTT. This encodes CASSPYGQGGQPQHF. The full variable domain, with the rest looked up from reference TRBV5-6 and TRBJ1-5, is DAGVTQSPTHLIKTRGQQVTLRCSPKSGHDTVSWYQQALGQGPQFIFQYYEEEERQRGNFPDRFSGHQFPNYSSELNVNALLLGDSALYLCASSPYGQGGQPQHFGDGTRLSIL.